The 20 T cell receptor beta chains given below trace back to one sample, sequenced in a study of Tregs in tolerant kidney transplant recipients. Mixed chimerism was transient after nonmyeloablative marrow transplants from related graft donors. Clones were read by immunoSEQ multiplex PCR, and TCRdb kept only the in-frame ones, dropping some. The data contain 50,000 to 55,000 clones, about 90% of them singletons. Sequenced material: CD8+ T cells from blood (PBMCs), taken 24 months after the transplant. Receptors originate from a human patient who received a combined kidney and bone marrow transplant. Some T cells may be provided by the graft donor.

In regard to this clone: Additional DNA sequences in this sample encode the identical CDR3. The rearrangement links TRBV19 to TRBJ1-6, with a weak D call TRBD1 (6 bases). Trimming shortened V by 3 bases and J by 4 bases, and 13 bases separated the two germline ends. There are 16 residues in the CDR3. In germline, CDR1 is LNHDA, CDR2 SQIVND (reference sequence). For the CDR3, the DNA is TGTGCCAGTAGTATCAAACAGGGACCTTATAATTCACCCCTCCACTTT. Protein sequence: CASSIKQGPYNSPLHF. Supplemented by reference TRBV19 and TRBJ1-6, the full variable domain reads DGGITQSPKYLFRKEGQNVTLSCEQNLNHDAMYWYRQDPGQGLRLIYYSQIVNDFQKGDIAEGYSVSREKKESFPLTVTSAQKNPTAFYLCASSIKQGPYNSPLHFGNGTRLTVT.

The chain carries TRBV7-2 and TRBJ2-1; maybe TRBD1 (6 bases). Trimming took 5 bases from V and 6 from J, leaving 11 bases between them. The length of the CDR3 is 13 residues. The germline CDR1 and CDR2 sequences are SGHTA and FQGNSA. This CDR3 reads CASSITGFNEQFF. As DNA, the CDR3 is TGTGCCAGCAGCATAACAGGGTTCAATGAGCAGTTCTTC.

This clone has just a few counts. The CDR3 DNA reads as TGTGCCAGCAGTCATTCCGGACAGGGGGCGATTGGCTACACCTTC. Translation: CASSHSGQGAIGYTF. The rearrangement uses TRBV6-5 and TRBJ1-2; 11 positions agree with TRBD1. J gave up 7 bases and V 5 bases, and 9 bases lay outside the gene matches. CDR3 length: 15 amino acids. CDR1 and CDR2 from the germline V gene are MNHEY and SVGAGI.

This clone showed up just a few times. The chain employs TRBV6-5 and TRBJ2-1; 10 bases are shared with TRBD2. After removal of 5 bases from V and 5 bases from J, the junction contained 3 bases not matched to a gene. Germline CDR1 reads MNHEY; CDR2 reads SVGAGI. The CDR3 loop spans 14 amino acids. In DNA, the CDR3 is TGTGCCAGCAGTAGCGGGGGGGCTCACAATGAGCAGTTCTTC. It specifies CASSSGGAHNEQFF.

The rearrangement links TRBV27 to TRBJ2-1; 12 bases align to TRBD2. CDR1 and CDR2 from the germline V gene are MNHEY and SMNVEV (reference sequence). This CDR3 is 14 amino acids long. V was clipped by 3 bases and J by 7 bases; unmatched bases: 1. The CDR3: CASSLLAGGNEQFF. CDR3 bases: TGTGCCAGCAGTTTGCTAGCGGGAGGGAATGAGCAGTTCTTC.

The CDR3 coding sequence is TGTGCCAGCAGCTTAGGGCAGGGGGCTTACACAGATACGCAGTATTTT. Residues: CASSLGQGAYTDTQYF. The chain carries TRBV7-8 and TRBJ2-3, with 8 bases aligning to TRBD1. CDR3 length: 16 residues. J gave up 2 bases and V 1 base, and 5 bases lay outside the gene matches. The V gene's germline CDR1 is SGHVS and CDR2 FQNEAQ.

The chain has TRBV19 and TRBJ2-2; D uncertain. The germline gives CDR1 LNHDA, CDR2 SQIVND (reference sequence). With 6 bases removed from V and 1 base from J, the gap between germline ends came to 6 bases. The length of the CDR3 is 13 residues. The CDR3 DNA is TGTGCCAGTAGAACGGTGAACACCGGGGAGCTGTTTTTT. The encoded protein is CASRTVNTGELFF.

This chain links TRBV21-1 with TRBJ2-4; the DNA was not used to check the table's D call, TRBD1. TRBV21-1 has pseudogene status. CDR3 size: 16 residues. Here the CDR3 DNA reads TGTGCCAGCAGCACACAGGGGCGAATGGCCAAAAACATTCAGTACTTC. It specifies CASSTQGRMAKNIQYF.

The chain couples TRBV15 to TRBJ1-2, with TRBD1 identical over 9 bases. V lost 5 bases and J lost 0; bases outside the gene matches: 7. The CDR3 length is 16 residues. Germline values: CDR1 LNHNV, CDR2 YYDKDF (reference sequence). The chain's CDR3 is CATSPGQGTTNYGYTF. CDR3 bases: TGTGCCACCAGCCCCGGACAGGGGACAACTAACTATGGCTACACCTTC. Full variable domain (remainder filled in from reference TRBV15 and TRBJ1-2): DAMVIQNPRYQVTQFGKPVTLSCSQTLNHNVMYWYQQKSSQAPKLLFHYYDKDFNNEADTPDNFQSRRPNTSFCFLDIRSPGLGDTAMYLCATSPGQGTTNYGYTFGSGTRLTVV.

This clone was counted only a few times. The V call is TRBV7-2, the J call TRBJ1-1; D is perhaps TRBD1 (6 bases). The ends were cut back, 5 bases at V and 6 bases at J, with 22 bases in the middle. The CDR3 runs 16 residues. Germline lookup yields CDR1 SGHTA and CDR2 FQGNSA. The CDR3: CASSPRQGPHWAEAFF. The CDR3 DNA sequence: TGTGCCAGCAGCCCTCGCCAGGGGCCCCACTGGGCTGAAGCTTTCTTT.

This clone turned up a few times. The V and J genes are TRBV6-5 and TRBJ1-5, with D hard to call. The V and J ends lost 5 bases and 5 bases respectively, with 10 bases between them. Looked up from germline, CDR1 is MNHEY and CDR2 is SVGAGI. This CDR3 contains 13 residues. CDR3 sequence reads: CASSEVEDQPQHF. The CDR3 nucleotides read TGTGCCAGCAGTGAGGTCGAGGATCAGCCCCAGCATTTT.

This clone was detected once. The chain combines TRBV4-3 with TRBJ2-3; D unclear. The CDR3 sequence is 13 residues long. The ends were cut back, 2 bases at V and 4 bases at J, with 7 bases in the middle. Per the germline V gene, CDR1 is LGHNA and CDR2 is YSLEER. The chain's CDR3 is CASSQLSADTQYF. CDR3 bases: TGCGCCAGCAGCCAATTGTCCGCAGATACGCAGTATTTT.

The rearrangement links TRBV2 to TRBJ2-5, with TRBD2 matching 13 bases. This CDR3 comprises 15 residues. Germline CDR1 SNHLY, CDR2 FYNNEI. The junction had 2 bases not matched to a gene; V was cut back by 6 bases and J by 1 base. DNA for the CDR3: TGTGCCAGCAGCGGACTAGCGGGGGCCCAAGAGACCCAGTACTTC. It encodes CASSGLAGAQETQYF.

The CDR3 spells CASSLQGNTEAFF. Here the CDR3 DNA reads TGTGCCAGCAGCTTACAGGGGAACACTGAAGCTTTCTTT. The V gene is TRBV7-6, the J gene TRBJ1-1; D may be TRBD1 (5 bases). The germline gives CDR1 SGHVS, CDR2 FNYEAQ. Trimming shortened V by 2 bases and J by 1 base, and 5 bases separated the two germline ends. The CDR3 contains 13 residues. Together with reference TRBV7-6 and TRBJ1-1, the CDR3 gives the full variable domain: GAGVSQSPRYKVTKRGQDVALRCDPISGHVSLYWYRQALGQGPEFLTYFNYEAQQDKSGLPNDRFSAERPEGSISTLTIQRTEQRDSAMYRCASSLQGNTEAFFGQGTRLTVV.

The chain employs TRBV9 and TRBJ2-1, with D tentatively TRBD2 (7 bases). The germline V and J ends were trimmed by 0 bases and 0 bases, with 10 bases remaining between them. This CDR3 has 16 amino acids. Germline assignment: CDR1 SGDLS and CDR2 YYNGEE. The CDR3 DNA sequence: TGTGCCAGCAGCGTAGGGGGGGGGCTCTCCTACAATGAGCAGTTCTTC. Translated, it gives CASSVGGGLSYNEQFF. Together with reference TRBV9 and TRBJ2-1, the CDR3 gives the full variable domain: DSGVTQTPKHLITATGQRVTLRCSPRSGDLSVYWYQQSLDQGLQFLIQYYNGEERAKGNILERFSAQQFPDLHSELNLSSLELGDSALYFCASSVGGGLSYNEQFFGPGTRLTVL.

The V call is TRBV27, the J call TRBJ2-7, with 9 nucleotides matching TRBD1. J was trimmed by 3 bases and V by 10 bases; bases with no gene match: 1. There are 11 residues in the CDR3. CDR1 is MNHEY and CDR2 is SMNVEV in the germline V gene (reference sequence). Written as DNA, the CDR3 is TGTGCCACGGGACAGGGCTACGAGCAGTACTTC. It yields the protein CATGQGYEQYF.

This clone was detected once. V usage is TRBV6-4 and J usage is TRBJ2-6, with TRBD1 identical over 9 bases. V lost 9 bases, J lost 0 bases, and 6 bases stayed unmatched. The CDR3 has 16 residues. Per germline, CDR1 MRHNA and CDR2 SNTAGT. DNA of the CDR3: TGTGCCAGGACCGGGACAGGGAGCTCTGGGGCCAACGTCCTGACTTTC. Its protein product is CARTGTGSSGANVLTF.

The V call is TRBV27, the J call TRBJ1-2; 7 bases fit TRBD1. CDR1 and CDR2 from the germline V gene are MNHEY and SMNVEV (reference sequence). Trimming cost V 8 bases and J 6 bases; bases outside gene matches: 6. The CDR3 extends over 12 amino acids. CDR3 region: CASRTGANGYTF. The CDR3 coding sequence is TGTGCCAGCCGGACAGGAGCCAATGGCTACACCTTC.

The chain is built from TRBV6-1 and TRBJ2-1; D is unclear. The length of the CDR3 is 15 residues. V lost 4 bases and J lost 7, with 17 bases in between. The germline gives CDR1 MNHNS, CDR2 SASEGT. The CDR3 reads CASSVWRKSGNEQFF. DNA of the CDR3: TGTGCCAGCAGTGTATGGCGGAAATCTGGGAATGAGCAGTTCTTC.

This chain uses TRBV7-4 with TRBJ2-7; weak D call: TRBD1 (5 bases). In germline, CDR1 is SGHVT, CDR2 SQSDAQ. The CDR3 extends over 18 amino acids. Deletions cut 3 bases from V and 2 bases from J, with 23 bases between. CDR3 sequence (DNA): TGTGCCAGCAGCTTTGGGTACGGACACCTAACCCCCACCTACGAGCAGTACTTC. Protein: CASSFGYGHLTPTYEQYF.